These T cell receptor beta chains were read from a single sample in a study of blood T cell repertoires in COVID-19. Measured with immunoSEQ multiplex PCR; TCRdb has only the in-frame clones, and not every one. Counted here are roughly 360,000 clones, 81% occurring once; the ten biggest clones make up more than 1%. The sequencing input was peripheral blood. The receptors were gathered from a human donor with acute or convalescent COVID-19. The donor label of this sample is uncertain. Both conserved end residues are part of each CDR3. The D gene is left open where the match is weak. Rows may omit the clone size; those that give it use once, few, many or a size class.

size	J	V	D	CDR3	DNA
NA	TRBJ2-3	TRBV18	TRBD2	CASSPGLAGFTDTQYF	TGTGCCAGCTCACCAGGACTAGCGGGGTTCACAGATACGCAGTATTTT
NA	TRBJ1-1	TRBV11-2	NA	CASSLGGGRNTEAFF	TGTGCCAGCAGCTTAGGGGGGGGGAGGAACACTGAAGCTTTCTTT
NA	TRBJ2-7	TRBV5-4	TRBD1	CASSRTGNSYEQYF	TGTGCCAGCAGCCGGACAGGGAACTCCTACGAGCAGTACTTC
NA	TRBJ1-1	TRBV27	NA	CASSFFGGRETEAFF	TGTGCCAGCAGTTTTTTCGGGGGGCGCGAGACTGAAGCTTTCTTT
NA	TRBJ2-2	TRBV19	NA	CASSSGGRSLQGTGELFF	TGTGCCAGTAGTAGTGGAGGGCGTTCACTCCAGGGCACCGGGGAGCTGTTTTTT
NA	TRBJ2-5	TRBV11-2	TRBD2	CASSLESVLAGVEETQYF	TGTGCCAGCAGCTTAGAGTCGGTCCTAGCGGGAGTTGAGGAGACCCAGTACTTC
NA	TRBJ1-6	TRBV28	NA	CASNGGVGPRAPYNSPLHF	TGTGCCAGCAACGGGGGTGTGGGACCGAGAGCCCCCTATAATTCACCCCTCCACTTT
NA	TRBJ1-4	TRBV28	NA	CASSFGGGVEKLFF	TGTGCCAGCAGTTTCGGGGGAGGTGTCGAAAAACTGTTTTTT
NA	TRBJ1-1	TRBV12-3/TRBV12-4	NA	CASSPTGTEAFF	TGTGCCAGCAGTCCAACAGGCACTGAAGCTTTCTTT
NA	TRBJ2-2	TRBV30	TRBD1	CAWTKNRGRITGELFF	TGTGCCTGGACCAAAAACAGGGGGCGCATCACCGGGGAGCTGTTTTTT
NA	TRBJ2-7	TRBV27	TRBD1	CASRIRDRAYEQYF	TGTGCCAGCAGAATCCGGGACAGGGCCTACGAGCAGTACTTC
NA	TRBJ2-2	TRBV7-2	TRBD1	CASSQRQGATGELFF	TGTGCCAGCAGCCAGAGACAGGGGGCAACCGGGGAGCTGTTTTTT
NA	TRBJ1-5	TRBV3-1/TRBV3-2	NA	CASSQGHRNQPQHF	TGTGCCAGCAGCCAAGGGCACCGCAATCAGCCCCAGCATTTT
NA	TRBJ1-5	TRBV28	TRBD1	CASSVGGTGVQPQHF	TGTGCCAGCAGCGTTGGGGGGACAGGGGTTCAGCCCCAGCATTTT
NA	TRBJ1-6	TRBV5-1	NA	CASSRSSYNSPLHF	TGCGCCAGCAGCCGGAGCTCCTATAATTCACCCCTCCACTTT
NA	TRBJ1-2	TRBV30	TRBD1	CAWSVNPDRGLITF	TGTGCCTGGAGTGTAAATCCCGACAGGGGGCTAATCACCTTC
NA	TRBJ2-1	TRBV5-1	NA	CASSLDYNEQFF	TGCGCCAGCTCCCTAGACTACAATGAGCAGTTCTTC
NA	TRBJ1-1	TRBV10-3	TRBD1	CAISESTQGAASAFF	TGTGCCATCAGTGAGTCGACTCAGGGGGCAGCGTCAGCTTTCTTT
NA	TRBJ1-4	TRBV4-1	TRBD1	CASSQGTGGVGKLFF	TGCGCCAGCAGCCAAGGGACAGGGGGCGTTGGAAAACTGTTTTTT
NA	TRBJ2-7	TRBV5-1	TRBD1	CASSLRDRGEQYF	TGCGCCAGCAGCTTGAGGGACAGGGGCGAGCAGTACTTC
NA	TRBJ2-5	TRBV6-5	TRBD2	CASRGGAETQYF	TGTGCCAGCCGGGGAGGGGCCGAGACCCAGTACTTC
few	TRBJ1-2	TRBV19	NA	CASSGPRDGYTF	TGTGCCAGTAGCGGCCCCAGGGATGGCTACACCTTC
NA	TRBJ1-2	TRBV30	TRBD1	CAWSRTGGYGYTF	TGTGCCTGGAGCCGGACAGGGGGCTATGGCTACACCTTC
NA	TRBJ2-7	TRBV5-1	TRBD2	CASRREGLGPYEQYF	TGCGCCAGCAGGAGGGAGGGCCTTGGGCCCTACGAGCAGTACTTC
NA	TRBJ1-2	TRBV28	TRBD1	CASSGGDRGRRVGF	TGTGCCAGCAGTGGGGGAGACAGGGGGCGAAGGGTTGGCTTC
once	TRBJ1-1	TRBV13	NA	CASSHDRGNTEAFF	TGTGCCAGCAGCCACGACAGAGGGAACACTGAAGCTTTCTTT
NA	TRBJ1-1	TRBV18	TRBD1	CASSPPTTLTGGYKAFF	TGTGCCAGCTCACCACCCACTACCCTAACAGGGGGCTATAAAGCTTTCTTT
NA	TRBJ1-3	TRBV10-2	NA	CASSWTVRSGNTIYF	TGCGCCAGCAGTTGGACAGTCCGCTCTGGAAACACCATATATTTT
once	TRBJ2-3	TRBV29-1	NA	CSVHYSTDTQYF	TGCAGCGTGCACTATAGCACAGATACGCAGTATTTT
NA	TRBJ2-1	TRBV2	TRBD2	CASSEPSSGASYEQFF	TGTGCCAGCAGTGAGCCTTCTAGCGGGGCCAGCTATGAGCAGTTCTTC
few	TRBJ2-2	TRBV5-1	TRBD1	CASQQRTGGYTGELFF	TGCGCCAGCCAGCAGAGAACAGGGGGTTACACCGGGGAGCTGTTTTTT